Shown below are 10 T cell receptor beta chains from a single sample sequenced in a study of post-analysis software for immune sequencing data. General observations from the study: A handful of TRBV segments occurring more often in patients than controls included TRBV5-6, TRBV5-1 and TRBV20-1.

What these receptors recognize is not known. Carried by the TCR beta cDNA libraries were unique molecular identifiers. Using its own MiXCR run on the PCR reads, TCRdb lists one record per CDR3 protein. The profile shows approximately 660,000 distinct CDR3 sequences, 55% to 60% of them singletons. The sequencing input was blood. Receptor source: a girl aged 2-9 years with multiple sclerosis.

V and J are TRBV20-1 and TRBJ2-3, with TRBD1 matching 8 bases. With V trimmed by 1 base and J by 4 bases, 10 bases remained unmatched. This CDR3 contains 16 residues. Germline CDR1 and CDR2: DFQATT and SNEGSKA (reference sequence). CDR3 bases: TGCAGTGCTAGAGGCGGAGACAGGGGCATTGCAGATACGCAGTATTTT. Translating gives CSARGGDRGIADTQYF.

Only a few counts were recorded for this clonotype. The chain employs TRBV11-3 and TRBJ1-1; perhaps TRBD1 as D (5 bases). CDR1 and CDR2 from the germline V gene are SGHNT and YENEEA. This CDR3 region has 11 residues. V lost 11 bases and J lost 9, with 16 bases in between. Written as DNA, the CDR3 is TGTGCCTCCCGAGTAGGACATCAAGCTTTCTTT. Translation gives CASRVGHQAFF.

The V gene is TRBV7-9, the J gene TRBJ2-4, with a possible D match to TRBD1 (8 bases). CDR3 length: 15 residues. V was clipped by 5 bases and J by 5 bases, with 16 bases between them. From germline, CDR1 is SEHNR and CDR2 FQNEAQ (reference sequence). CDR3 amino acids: CASSPGGGGENIQYF. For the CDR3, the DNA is TGTGCCAGCAGCCCAGGGGGCGGGGGCGAAAACATTCAGTACTTC.

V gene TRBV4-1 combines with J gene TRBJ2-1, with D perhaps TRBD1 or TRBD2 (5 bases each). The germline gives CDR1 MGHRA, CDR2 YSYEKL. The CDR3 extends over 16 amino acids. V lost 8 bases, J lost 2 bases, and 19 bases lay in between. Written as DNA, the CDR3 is TGCGCCAGCGCATTACTGAGGGGAAGGGCCTACAATGAGCAGTTCTTC. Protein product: CASALLRGRAYNEQFF.

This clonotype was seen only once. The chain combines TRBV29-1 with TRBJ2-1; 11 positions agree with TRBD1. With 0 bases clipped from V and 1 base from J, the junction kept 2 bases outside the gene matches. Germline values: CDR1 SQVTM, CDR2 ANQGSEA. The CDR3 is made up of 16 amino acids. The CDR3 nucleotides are TGCAGCGTTGAAGAGGGGGACAGGGGGTCCTACAATGAGCAGTTCTTC. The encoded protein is CSVEEGDRGSYNEQFF.

CDR3 in DNA: TGCAGCGTTGAAGACCCAACCCTGGCAGCCCAGCATTTT. Translating it yields CSVEDPTLAAQHF. The gene calls are TRBV29-1 and TRBJ1-5; no clear D. V gave up 0 bases and J gave up 11 bases, with 14 bases separating them. CDR3 size: 13 residues. Per germline, CDR1 SQVTM and CDR2 ANQGSEA.

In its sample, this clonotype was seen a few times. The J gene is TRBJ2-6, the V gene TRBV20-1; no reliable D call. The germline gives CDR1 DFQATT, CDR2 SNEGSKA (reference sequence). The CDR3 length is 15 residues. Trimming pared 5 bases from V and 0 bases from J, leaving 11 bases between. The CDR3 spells CSASGRFSGANVLTF. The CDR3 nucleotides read TGCAGTGCTTCCGGACGGTTCTCTGGGGCCAACGTCCTGACTTTC.

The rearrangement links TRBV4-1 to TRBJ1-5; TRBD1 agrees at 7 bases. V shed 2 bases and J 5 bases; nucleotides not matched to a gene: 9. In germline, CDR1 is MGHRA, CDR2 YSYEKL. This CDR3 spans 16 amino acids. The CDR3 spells CASSQPGQPPDQPQHF. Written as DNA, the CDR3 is TGCGCCAGCAGCCAACCGGGACAGCCTCCCGATCAGCCCCAGCATTTT.

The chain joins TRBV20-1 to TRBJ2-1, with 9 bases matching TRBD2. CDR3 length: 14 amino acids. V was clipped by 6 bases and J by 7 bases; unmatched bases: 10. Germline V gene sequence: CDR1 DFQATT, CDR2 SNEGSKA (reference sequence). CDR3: CSATDLAGENEQFF. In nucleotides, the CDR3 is TGCAGTGCGACTGATTTAGCGGGGGAAAATGAGCAGTTCTTC.

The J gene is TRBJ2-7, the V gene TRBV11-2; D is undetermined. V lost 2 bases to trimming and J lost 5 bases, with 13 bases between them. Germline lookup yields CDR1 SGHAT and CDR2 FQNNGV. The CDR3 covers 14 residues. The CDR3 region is CASSLMTSPDEQYF. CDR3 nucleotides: TGTGCCAGCAGCTTAATGACGTCCCCCGACGAGCAGTACTTC.